Below, 4 T cell receptor beta chains from the same sample are listed, as sequenced in a study of T cells in tuberculosis. Data came from immunoSEQ multiplex PCR; TCRdb stores just in-frame clones and leaves some out. The table has 47,000 or so clones, 90% to 95% seen once; the top ten hold 1.4%. Time point of the sample: new active TB diagnosis, blood taken before or within 7 days of starting treatment. The starting material was PBMCs, obtained at tuberculosis diagnosis. These receptors were obtained from an adult with tuberculosis.

The chain uses TRBV7-6 and TRBJ2-7; 7 bases fit TRBD2. With 1 base clipped from V and 4 bases from J, the junction kept 4 bases outside the gene matches. CDR3 length: 14 residues. The germline V gene encodes CDR1 SGHVS and CDR2 FNYEAQ. CDR3 coding DNA: TGTGCCAGCAGCTTAGAGGGGACTATTTACGAGCAGTACTTC. Its protein is CASSLEGTIYEQYF. The full variable domain, in which reference TRBV7-6 and TRBJ2-7 provide the parts outside the CDR3, is GAGVSQSPRYKVTKRGQDVALRCDPISGHVSLYWYRQALGQGPEFLTYFNYEAQQDKSGLPNDRFSAERPEGSISTLTIQRTEQRDSAMYRCASSLEGTIYEQYFGPGTRLTVT.

The table lists this clone with a count of one. V usage is TRBV27 and J usage is TRBJ2-6; no reliable D call. Germline lookup yields CDR1 MNHEY and CDR2 SMNVEV (reference sequence). V lost 5 bases to trimming and J lost 0 bases, with 11 bases between them. The CDR3 is 16 residues long. This CDR3 is CASSPRRSSGANVLTF. In nucleotides, the CDR3 is TGTGCCAGCAGTCCCCGCCGTAGCTCTGGGGCCAACGTCCTGACTTTC. The variable domain in full, completed from reference TRBV27 and TRBJ2-6, reads EAQVTQNPRYLITVTGKKLTVTCSQNMNHEYMSWYRQDPGLGLRQIYYSMNVEVTDKGDVPEGYKVSRKEKRNFPLILESPSPNQTSLYFCASSPRRSSGANVLTFGAGSRLTVL.

The genes are TRBV6-5 and TRBJ2-1, with 10 bases lining up with TRBD1. CDR1 is MNHEY and CDR2 is SVGAGI in the germline V gene. The length of the CDR3 is 15 residues. With V trimmed by 2 bases and J by 3 bases, 1 base remained unmatched. The CDR3 reads CASSYGQGGYNEQFF. CDR3 nucleotides: TGTGCCAGCAGTTACGGACAGGGGGGCTACAATGAGCAGTTCTTC.

The rearrangement uses TRBV7-2 and TRBJ2-5, with a weak D call TRBD2 (5 bases). The CDR3 extends over 14 amino acids. V was shortened by 0 bases and J by 4 bases, with 9 bases between the two germline ends. CDR1 and CDR2 from the germline V gene are SGHTA and FQGNSA. This chain's CDR3 is CASSLAGLPETQYF. The CDR3 bases are TGTGCCAGCAGCTTAGCCGGACTCCCAGAGACCCAGTACTTC.